This T cell receptor (beta chain) is from a study of cytomegalovirus exposure and HLA in healthy donors. The PCR had 60 Vbeta and 13 Jbeta primers. Clones were read by immunoSEQ multiplex PCR, and TCRdb kept only the in-frame ones, dropping some. The data contain 100,000 to 150,000 clones, 83% of them singletons. With V trimmed by 4 bases and J by 3 bases, 9 bases remained unmatched. CDR1 MGHRA and CDR2 YSYEKL come from the germline V gene. The CDR3 has 15 residues. The chain links TRBV4-1 to TRBJ2-7; 7 bases are shared with TRBD2. Sequenced: PBMCs. The TCR sequence derives from a woman aged 40 to 49 in good health and CMV-seropositive. The CDR3 protein is CASSRRLGRVYEQYF. The CDR3 DNA reads TGCGCCAGCAGCCGCCGTTTGGGGAGGGTCTACGAGCAGTACTTC.